This TCR beta chain stems from a study of T cell repertoires in cytomegalovirus infection. Overall study context: CMV infection together with matching HLA type was indicated by public TCR beta signatures. Study-level points and caveats: It was HLA-C-restricted CMV-specific TCR beta clonotypes that dominated the response ex vivo. CMV carriers having the relevant HLA were flagged by cumulative public TCR beta family frequency.

Germline CDR1 is MNHEY and CDR2 is SMNVEV (reference sequence). The CDR3 sequence is 15 residues long. Trimming at V came to 2 bases and at J to 4 bases, leaving 7 bases not matched to a gene. On this clonotype itself: Its antigen is as yet unknown.

TCRdb redid the calling of the reads with MiXCR, one entry per CDR3 protein. The sample has 450,000 to 650,000 distinct CDR3 sequences; 26% are singletons. The chain recombines TRBV27 with TRBJ1-2; 7 nucleotides align to TRBD1. This sequence originates from a human donor in good health (CMV status not recorded). Some clones in this sample may be carry-over from other donors' samples. The material sequenced was PBMCs. As DNA, the CDR3 is TGTGCCAGCAGTTTAGGGACAGCCTGGGTCTATGGCTACACCTTC. It codes for CASSLGTAWVYGYTF.